Listed below are T cell receptor beta chains from one sample, sequenced in a study of cytomegalovirus exposure and HLA in healthy donors. Generated by immunoSEQ multiplex PCR, the TCRdb table keeps only in-frame clones and is missing some. The data show roughly 120,000 clones, 65% to 85% seen once. Sequences were obtained from PBMCs. Receptor source: a man aged 45-60 years in good health and CMV-seronegative. Each CDR3 is given with its conserved first and last residue. The D gene is left open where the match is weak. The size of a clone is reported for some rows only, either as once, few or many, or as a class for expanded clones.

cdr3_length	j_call	d_call	clone_size	v_call	cdr3_nt	cdr3_aa
16	TRBJ1-1	TRBD1	.	TRBV11-2	TGTGCCAGCAGCTTCTCTCGGACAGGGGGTCGGACTGAAGCTTTCTTT	CASSFSRTGGRTEAFF
16	TRBJ1-2	.	.	TRBV28	TGTGCCAGCAGATATTTTCCCTCCGGACTTGGGGTTGGCTACACCTTC	CASRYFPSGLGVGYTF
15	TRBJ2-7	.	.	TRBV21-1	TGTGCCAGCAGAAATCCACCCCGGCAGGGAAACGAGCAGTACTTC	CASRNPPRQGNEQYF
16	TRBJ2-3	TRBD2	.	TRBV19	TGTGCCAGTAGTATAGATCTAGCGGGAGTGTCAGATACGCAGTATTTT	CASSIDLAGVSDTQYF
12	TRBJ1-5	.	.	TRBV6-1	TGTGCCAGCAGTGACGGGAATCAGCCCCAGCATTTT	CASSDGNQPQHF
15	TRBJ2-3	.	few	TRBV2	TGTGCCAGGCCCTTGTTGGACAGTTTCACAGATACGCAGTATTTT	CARPLLDSFTDTQYF
16	TRBJ1-4	TRBD1	.	TRBV28	TGTGCCAGCAGCTTAACCAGGGGACAGGGAAAGGAAAAACTGTTTTTT	CASSLTRGQGKEKLFF
16	TRBJ2-5	.	.	TRBV7-9	TGTGCCAGCAGAGAAGCAGGGGCCGCGGTGGAAGAGACCCAGTACTTC	CASREAGAAVEETQYF
13	TRBJ2-7	TRBD2	few	TRBV5-1	TGCGCCAGCAGGACTAGCGGGGGGACCGAGCAGTACTTC	CASRTSGGTEQYF
15	TRBJ2-3	TRBD2	.	TRBV5-4	TGTGCCAGCAGCTCCGCTAGCGGTAGCACAGATACGCAGTATTTT	CASSSASGSTDTQYF
16	TRBJ2-2	.	.	TRBV7-9	TGTTCCAGCACCTTGCACGGGGTAGGAAACACCGGGGAGCTGTTTTTT	CSSTLHGVGNTGELFF
13	TRBJ2-3	.	.	TRBV19	TGTGCCAGTAGCTATAGTACCACAGATACGCAGTATTTT	CASSYSTTDTQYF
15	TRBJ1-4	TRBD1	few	TRBV5-1	TGCGCCAGCAGCTCCCTCCAGGGGGGCAATGAAAAACTGTTTTTT	CASSSLQGGNEKLFF
16	TRBJ2-7	TRBD1	.	TRBV19	TGTGCCAGTAGTGGAGCCTCGGGACAGGGGGCATCTGGGCAGTACTTC	CASSGASGQGASGQYF
17	TRBJ1-1	TRBD1	.	TRBV5-1	TGCGCCAGCAGCTCCCCCCCTCACGGGACAGGGGACACTGAAGCTTTCTTT	CASSSPPHGTGDTEAFF
13	TRBJ1-6	TRBD1	once	TRBV2	TGTGCCACCAAGGGACAGCTAAATTCACCCCTCCACTTT	CATKGQLNSPLHF
13	TRBJ2-3	TRBD2	.	TRBV7-8	TGTGCCAGCAGTCGGGACTACACAGATACGCAGTATTTT	CASSRDYTDTQYF
15	TRBJ1-1	.	.	TRBV29-1	TGCAGCGTTCCTGGGGCCTGGCCCATGAACACTGAAGCTTTCTTT	CSVPGAWPMNTEAFF
14	TRBJ2-3	.	few	TRBV5-1	TGCGCCAGCAGCTTCGACGACATCACAGATACGCAGTATTTT	CASSFDDITDTQYF
16	TRBJ2-4	.	.	TRBV6-1	TGTGCCAGCAGTGCCCTCAGGGGAGTAGCCAAAAACATTCAGTACTTC	CASSALRGVAKNIQYF
14	TRBJ2-7	.	.	TRBV27	TGTGCCAGCAGTTCACCGGGACAAGTTTACGAGCAGTACTTC	CASSSPGQVYEQYF
15	TRBJ2-7	TRBD2	.	TRBV7-2	TGTGCCAGCAGCAAATCGGGACTAGCGGGATTCGAGCAGTACTTC	CASSKSGLAGFEQYF
16	TRBJ1-3	.	.	TRBV6-5	TGTGCCAGCAGTTACTCGGCCCGAGCGGGAGGAAACACCATATATTTT	CASSYSARAGGNTIYF
16	TRBJ2-2	.	.	TRBV13	TGTGCCAGCAGCTTTGGGGGCCGAAGCCCCACCGGGGAGCTGTTTTTT	CASSFGGRSPTGELFF
16	TRBJ2-7	TRBD1	.	TRBV18	TGTGCCAGCTCATATAACCTCGGGACAGGGGGCTACGAGCAGTACTTC	CASSYNLGTGGYEQYF
15	TRBJ2-7	TRBD2	.	TRBV5-4	TGTGCCAGCAGCCTTGTAGCGGGACCTACCTACGAGCAGTACTTC	CASSLVAGPTYEQYF
15	TRBJ1-2	TRBD1	.	TRBV19	TGTGCCAGTAGTATCCTTCGGACAGGCAGACTTGGCTACACCTTC	CASSILRTGRLGYTF
15	TRBJ2-7	TRBD1	.	TRBV7-2	TGTGCCAGCAGCTTAGCCGGGACAGGGCCCTACGAGCAGTACTTC	CASSLAGTGPYEQYF
15	TRBJ2-3	TRBD1	.	TRBV9	TGTGCCAGCAGCGTCGGGGACAGGGATACAGATACGCAGTATTTT	CASSVGDRDTDTQYF
13	TRBJ2-1	.	.	TRBV7-3	TGTGCCAGCAGCCCTGCGGGGAACAATGAGCAGTTCTTC	CASSPAGNNEQFF
13	TRBJ2-7	.	.	TRBV5-6	TGTGCCAGCAGCTTAACCCCCCCCTACGAGCAGTACTTC	CASSLTPPYEQYF
13	TRBJ1-1	.	.	TRBV11-1	TGTGCCAGCAGCTACGGGACTTCTCGGGAAGCTTTCTTT	CASSYGTSREAFF
19	TRBJ2-3	TRBD2	.	TRBV5-4	TGTGCCAGCAGCTTTGACCGATCCGGGACTAGCGGGGGGGCACGTACGCAGTATTTT	CASSFDRSGTSGGARTQYF
13	TRBJ1-6	.	few	TRBV11-3	TGTGCCAGCAGCTTAGACGGGGTTTCACCCCTCCACTTT	CASSLDGVSPLHF
15	TRBJ2-2	.	.	TRBV4-3	TGCGCCAGCAGCCAAGATTGGAGGAACACCGGGGAGCTGTTTTTT	CASSQDWRNTGELFF
15	TRBJ1-6	.	.	TRBV19	TGTGCCAGTAGTATCAACGGCGGCAGGGATTCACCCCTCCACTTT	CASSINGGRDSPLHF
17	TRBJ1-2	.	.	TRBV4-2	TGTGCCAGCAGCCAAGAAACACTCCAGGGAGGTAACTATGGCTACACCTTC	CASSQETLQGGNYGYTF
13	TRBJ2-5	.	.	TRBV30	TGTGCCTGGAGTGTAGGTAGCCGGGAGACCCAGTACTTC	CAWSVGSRETQYF
16	TRBJ2-7	.	.	TRBV7-2	TGTGCCAGCAGCCGAGGAGTTACAGGGAGCTCCTACGAGCAGTACTTC	CASSRGVTGSSYEQYF
15	TRBJ2-3	.	.	TRBV7-2	TGTGCCAGCAGCTTATGGGGCAGTAGCACAGATACGCAGTATTTT	CASSLWGSSTDTQYF
14	TRBJ2-2	TRBD2	.	TRBV29-1	TGCAGCGTTGTAGCGGGGGTGAGAACCGGGGAGCTGTTTTTT	CSVVAGVRTGELFF
12	TRBJ2-5	.	.	TRBV10-3	TGTGCCATCAAAGACAGGATGGAGACCCAGTACTTC	CAIKDRMETQYF
13	TRBJ1-2	.	.	TRBV7-2	TGTGCCAGCAGCTTAGAGAGGGGGAGTGGCTACACCTTC	CASSLERGSGYTF
15	TRBJ2-1	TRBD2	.	TRBV2	TGTGCCAGCAGTGAAGTAGCGGGAGGAGACAATGAGCAGTTCTTC	CASSEVAGGDNEQFF